This T cell receptor (beta chain) derives from a study of blood T cell repertoires in COVID-19. About the study: The study drew acute and convalescent COVID-19 samples from the United States, Italy and Spain. The cDNA or gDNA used as material had been derived from T cells, B-cell-depleted T cells, or PBMCs.

In the authors' workflow: Amplifying reference gene primers gave estimates of nucleated cell counts. Profiling relied on immunoSEQ multiplex PCR, and the TCRdb table lists in-frame clones only, not all of them. D and trimming were read from the DNA, whereas the V and J calls and clone size are those reported in that table. This table holds some 230,000 clones, about 88% found once. The germline V gene has CDR1 LNHDA and CDR2 SQIVND (reference sequence). Trimming removed 1 base at V and 0 bases at J, with 19 bases between. The CDR3 is 18 residues long. This chain joins TRBV19 and TRBJ2-7; possible D gene TRBD2, 6 bases. The sequenced sample consisted of peripheral blood. This sequence was found in a man aged 50-59 years who had recovered from COVID-19. CDR3 residues: CASSIGPRGTGVSYEQYF. The CDR3 coding sequence is TGTGCCAGTAGTATAGGCCCCCGGGGGACCGGGGTCTCCTACGAGCAGTACTTC.